These 20 T cell receptor beta chains were all obtained from the same sample, sequenced in a study of blood T cell repertoires in COVID-19. This table comes from immunoSEQ multiplex PCR, and its TCRdb copy is limited to in-frame clones, with some not included. The data show approximately 300,000 clones, around 83% seen once. Input material: peripheral blood. These receptors originate from a woman aged 45 to 65 with acute or convalescent COVID-19.

The chain is built from TRBV4-1 and TRBJ2-1; 8 bases map to TRBD2. With V trimmed by 3 bases and J by 7 bases, 11 bases remained unmatched. The germline gives CDR1 MGHRA, CDR2 YSYEKL. The CDR3 extends over 16 amino acids. In nucleotides, the CDR3 is TGCGCCAGCAGCCAGGGACGGGGGGGGCGCTATAATGAGCAGTTCTTC. It yields the protein CASSQGRGGRYNEQFF.

V usage is TRBV6-6 and J usage is TRBJ2-2; 7 bases are a match to TRBD1. Germline CDR1 reads MNHNY; CDR2 reads SVGAGI (reference sequence). This CDR3 spans 15 amino acids. The J segment lost 2 bases and the V segment lost 6 bases, leaving 6 bases of the junction unmatched. CDR3 coding DNA: TGTGCCAGCAGATCCCCAGGGGGAAACACCGGGGAGCTGTTTTTT. Translated: CASRSPGGNTGELFF.

This clone showed up just once. V and J are TRBV30 and TRBJ1-6, with no clear D. V was pared by 4 bases and J by 11 bases, with 15 bases between. CDR1 GTSNPN and CDR2 SVGIG come from the germline V gene (reference sequence). This CDR3 is 13 amino acids long. In nucleotides, the CDR3 is TGTGCCTGGACCCCAGGAGGAGATCCACCCCTCCACTTT. Translating gives CAWTPGGDPPLHF.

This chain links TRBV19 with TRBJ2-3; 12 bases match TRBD2. CDR1 and CDR2 from the germline V gene are LNHDA and SQIVND (reference sequence). With 11 bases clipped from V and 4 bases from J, the junction kept 10 bases outside the gene matches. CDR3 length: 15 residues. The CDR3 loop is CASASGGAAADTQYF. CDR3 DNA: TGTGCCTCTGCTAGCGGGGGGGCCGCAGCAGATACGCAGTATTTT.

The chain has TRBV19 and TRBJ2-5; 10 bases are shared with TRBD1. The CDR3 extends over 20 amino acids. Germline V gives CDR1 LNHDA, CDR2 SQIVND (reference sequence). J lost 9 bases, V lost 2 bases, and 24 bases had no gene match. The CDR3 is CASSIRLLVGPGTGDEAQYF. CDR3 coding DNA: TGTGCCAGTAGTATAAGGTTGTTGGTTGGTCCGGGGACAGGGGACGAGGCCCAGTACTTC.

This clone was found many times. The chain recombines TRBV4-3 with TRBJ1-1; D is unclear. The CDR3 runs 15 residues. Deletions cut 1 base from V and 0 bases from J, with 9 bases between. Germline CDR1 LGHNA, CDR2 YSLEER. CDR3 coding DNA: TGCGCCAGCAGCCAAGTACGGTCTTTGAACACTGAAGCTTTCTTT. Translated: CASSQVRSLNTEAFF.

The CDR3 coding sequence is TGTGCCAGCAGCCAAGACCCTAGCGGGGTAACAGATACGCAGTATTTT. Amino acids: CASSQDPSGVTDTQYF. This chain links TRBV3-1 (or the pseudogene TRBV3-2) with TRBJ2-3; 9 bases are a match to TRBD2. Germline V gene sequence: CDR1 LGHDT, CDR2 YNNKEL (reference sequence). After removal of 0 bases from V and 3 bases from J, the junction contained 4 bases not matched to a gene. This CDR3 has 16 residues.

The chain combines TRBV19 with TRBJ1-2; perhaps TRBD1 as D (6 bases). The CDR3 is made up of 14 amino acids. V was shortened by 4 bases and J by 4 bases, with 13 bases between the two germline ends. Germline values: CDR1 LNHDA, CDR2 SQIVND (reference sequence). CDR3 in amino acids: CASSTQGIGYGYTF. In DNA form, the CDR3 reads TGTGCCAGTAGTACACAGGGAATCGGCTATGGCTACACCTTC.

The CDR3 sequence: CASSLAGDTDTQYF. The DNA for the CDR3 is TGTGCCAGCAGCCTAGCGGGGGACACAGATACGCAGTATTTT. The chain recombines TRBV3-1 (or the pseudogene TRBV3-2) with TRBJ2-3; 9 nucleotides line up with TRBD2. The trim removed 4 bases at V and 2 bases at J, leaving 1 base unmatched. The CDR3 extends over 14 amino acids. From germline, CDR1 is LGHDT and CDR2 YNNKEL (reference sequence).

The V and J genes are TRBV7-2 and TRBJ1-4, with D maybe TRBD1 (5 bases). V lost 5 bases and J 7 bases, leaving 14 bases between the germline ends. CDR1 is SGHTA and CDR2 is FQGNSA in the germline V gene. The length of the CDR3 is 14 residues. As DNA, the CDR3 is TGTGCCAGCAGCCTAAGACGGGGGGGTGAAAAACTGTTTTTT. This encodes CASSLRRGGEKLFF.

The chain is built from TRBV5-1 and TRBJ2-3, with a possible D match to TRBD2 (7 bases). Germline CDR1 reads SGHRS; CDR2 reads YFSETQ. This CDR3 is built from 14 residues. V was pared by 2 bases and J by 6 bases, with 13 bases between. The CDR3 loop reads CASSFEGGGDTQYF. For the CDR3, the DNA is TGCGCCAGCAGCTTCGAAGGGGGAGGGGATACGCAGTATTTT.

This sequence joins TRBV30 and TRBJ1-6, with 9 bases fitting TRBD1. The V and J ends lost 3 bases and 10 bases, in that order; junction bases with no gene match: 13. CDR1 GTSNPN and CDR2 SVGIG come from the germline V gene (reference sequence). The CDR3 sequence is 16 residues long. CDR3 DNA sequence: TGTGCCTGGAGCACGACGCCGGGACAGGGATTATCACCCCTCCACTTT. It encodes CAWSTTPGQGLSPLHF.

The chain uses TRBV18 and TRBJ1-1; D perhaps matches TRBD1 (6 bases). Per germline, CDR1 KGHSH and CDR2 LQKENI. V gave up 6 bases and J gave up 5 bases, with 19 bases separating them. The length of the CDR3 is 15 residues. In DNA, the CDR3 is TGTGCCAGCTCGGGCACTCGGGGGGCGAAGACTGAAGCTTTCTTT. It is translated as CASSGTRGAKTEAFF.

V usage is TRBV6-6 and J usage is TRBJ2-3; TRBD1 aligns across 8 bases. Germline loops: CDR1 MNHNY, CDR2 SVGAGI (reference sequence). The CDR3 contains 15 residues. Trimming removed 7 bases from V and 1 base from J; junction bases left unmatched: 7. CDR3 sequence reads: CASIDRGKGTDTQYF. The CDR3 DNA follows: TGTGCCAGCATTGACAGGGGAAAGGGCACAGATACGCAGTATTTT.

The CDR3 DNA sequence: TGTGCCAGCAGCCCGGGACTCTACGAGCAGTACTTC. Translating it yields CASSPGLYEQYF. The chain recombines TRBV7-2 with TRBJ2-7, with D tentatively TRBD2 (6 bases). The CDR3 length is 12 residues. Deletions cut 5 bases from V and 3 bases from J, with 8 bases between. Germline V gene sequence: CDR1 SGHTA, CDR2 FQGNSA.

The J gene is TRBJ1-2, the V gene TRBV27; 7 nucleotides match TRBD1. V shed 5 bases and J 8 bases; nucleotides not matched to a gene: 8. In germline, CDR1 is MNHEY, CDR2 SMNVEV (reference sequence). The CDR3 is 13 amino acids. As DNA, the CDR3 is TGTGCCAGCAGTGCCGACAGGGTCCGGGGCTACACCTTC. Translation: CASSADRVRGYTF.

This rearrangement joins TRBV19 to TRBJ2-4; TRBD1 matches 8 bases. Germline trimming cut 7 bases from V and 0 bases from J; bases unmatched to any gene: 11. Germline loops: CDR1 LNHDA, CDR2 SQIVND (reference sequence). The CDR3 runs to 17 residues. Here the CDR3 DNA reads TGTGCCAGTATGGGATATCGTCAGGGGGCAGCCAAAAACATTCAGTACTTC. It specifies CASMGYRQGAAKNIQYF.

V gene TRBV29-1 combines with J gene TRBJ2-3, with TRBD1 matching 10 bases. Unmatched junction bases numbered 8, after V lost 7 bases and J lost 4 bases. This CDR3 has 14 amino acids. From germline, CDR1 is SQVTM and CDR2 ANQGSEA. CDR3 loop: CSDTTGGIADTQYF. DNA for the CDR3: TGCAGCGACACGACAGGGGGCATCGCAGATACGCAGTATTTT.

The gene calls are TRBV5-1 and TRBJ2-3, with TRBD2 matching over 9 bases. This CDR3 has 15 residues. The V and J ends lost 2 bases and 0 bases, in that order; junction bases with no gene match: 1. Per germline, CDR1 SGHRS and CDR2 YFSETQ. The CDR3: CASSFSGGSTDTQYF. The CDR3, as DNA: TGCGCCAGCAGCTTTAGCGGGGGTAGCACAGATACGCAGTATTTT.

Only one count was recorded for this clone. Other DNA sequences within the sample encode an identical CDR3. J is TRBJ1-6 and V is TRBV30; D call uncertain. With 2 bases removed from V and 7 bases from J, the gap between germline ends came to 6 bases. The length of the CDR3 is 12 residues. The germline gives CDR1 GTSNPN, CDR2 SVGIG (reference sequence). The CDR3 coding sequence is TGTGCCTGGAGTCCCGGGAATTCACCCCTCCACTTT. Translated: CAWSPGNSPLHF.